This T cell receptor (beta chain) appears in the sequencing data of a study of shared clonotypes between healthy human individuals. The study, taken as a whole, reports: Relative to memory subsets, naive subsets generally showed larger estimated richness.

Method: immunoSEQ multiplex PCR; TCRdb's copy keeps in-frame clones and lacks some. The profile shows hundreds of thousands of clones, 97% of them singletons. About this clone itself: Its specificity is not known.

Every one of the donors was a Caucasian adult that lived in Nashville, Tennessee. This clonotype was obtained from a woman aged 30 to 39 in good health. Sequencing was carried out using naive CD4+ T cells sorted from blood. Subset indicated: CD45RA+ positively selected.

Here the CDR3 DNA reads TGTGCCATCTGCCTTTGGGAGCAGTACTTC. Amino acid sequence: CAICLWEQYF. The rearrangement joins TRBV10-3 to TRBJ2-7; D not certain. The germline gives CDR1 ENHRY, CDR2 SYGVKD. The germline V and J ends were trimmed by 8 bases and 7 bases, with 9 bases remaining between them. The CDR3 is 10 residues long.